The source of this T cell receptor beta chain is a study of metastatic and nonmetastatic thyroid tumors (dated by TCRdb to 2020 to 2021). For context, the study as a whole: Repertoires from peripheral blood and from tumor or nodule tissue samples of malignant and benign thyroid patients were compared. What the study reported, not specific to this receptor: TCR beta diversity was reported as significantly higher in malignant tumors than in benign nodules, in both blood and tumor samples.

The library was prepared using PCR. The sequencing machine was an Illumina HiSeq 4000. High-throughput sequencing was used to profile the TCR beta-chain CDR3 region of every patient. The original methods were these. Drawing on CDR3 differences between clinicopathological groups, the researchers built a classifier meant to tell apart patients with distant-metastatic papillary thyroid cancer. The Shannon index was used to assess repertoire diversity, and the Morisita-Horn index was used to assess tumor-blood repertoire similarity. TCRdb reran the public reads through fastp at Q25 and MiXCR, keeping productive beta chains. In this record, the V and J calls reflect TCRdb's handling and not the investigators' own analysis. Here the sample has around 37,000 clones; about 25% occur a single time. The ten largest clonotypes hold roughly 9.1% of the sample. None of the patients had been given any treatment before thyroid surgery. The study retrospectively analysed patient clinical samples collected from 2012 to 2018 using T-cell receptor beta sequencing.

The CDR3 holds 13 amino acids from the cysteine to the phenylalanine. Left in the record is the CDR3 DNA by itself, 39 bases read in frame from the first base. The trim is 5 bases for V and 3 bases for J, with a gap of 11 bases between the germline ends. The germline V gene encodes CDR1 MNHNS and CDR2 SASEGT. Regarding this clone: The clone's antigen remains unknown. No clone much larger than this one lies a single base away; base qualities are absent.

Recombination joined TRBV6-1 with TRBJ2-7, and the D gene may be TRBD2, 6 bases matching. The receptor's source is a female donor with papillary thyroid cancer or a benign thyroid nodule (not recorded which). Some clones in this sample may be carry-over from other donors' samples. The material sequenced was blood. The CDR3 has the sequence CASSPTGDYEQYF. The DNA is TGTGCCAGCAGTCCCACGGGAGACTACGAGCAGTACTTC.